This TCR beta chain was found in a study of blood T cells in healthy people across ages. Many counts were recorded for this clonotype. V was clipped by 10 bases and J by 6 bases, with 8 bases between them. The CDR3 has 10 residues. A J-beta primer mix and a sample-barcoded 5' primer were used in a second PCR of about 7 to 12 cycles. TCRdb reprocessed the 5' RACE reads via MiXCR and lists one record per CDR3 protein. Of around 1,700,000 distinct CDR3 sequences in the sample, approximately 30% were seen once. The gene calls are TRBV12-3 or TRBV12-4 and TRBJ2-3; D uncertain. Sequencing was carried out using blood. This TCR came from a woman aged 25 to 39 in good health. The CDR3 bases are TGTGCCACCCTCCGGGATACGCAGTATTTT. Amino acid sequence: CATLRDTQYF.